The present T cell receptor (beta chain) was sequenced within a study of OX40 agonist ivuxolimab in advanced cancers. Background on the study: From about 23 to 85 years was the age range, with a mean of approximately 58 years, and about 83% were male.

Study conclusions and caveats: Low normalized T-cell clonal expansion also characterized some of the nonresponders.

Concerning this clone itself: Its cognate antigen is unknown.

The table came from immunoSEQ multiplex PCR; TCRdb's copy has only in-frame clones and leaves some out. The data contain 80,000 to 100,000 clones, just under 95% of them seen just once; the ten biggest clones take up around 0.25%. The germline V gene has CDR1 MNHEY and CDR2 SVGAGI. V shed 7 bases and J shed 0 bases, with 15 bases lying between them. The CDR3 loop spans 15 amino acids. This material consisted of CD4+ or CD8+ T cells sorted from blood, taken in a trial of the OX40 agonist ivuxolimab. The chain employs TRBV6-5 and TRBJ1-1, with D perhaps matching TRBD1 (6 bases). The sequence was obtained from an adult with an advanced solid tumor such as melanoma, head and neck, liver or kidney cancer. This CDR3 is CASNPAGAVNTEAFF. The CDR3 coding sequence is TGTGCCAGCAACCCGGCGGGGGCGGTGAACACTGAAGCTTTCTTT.